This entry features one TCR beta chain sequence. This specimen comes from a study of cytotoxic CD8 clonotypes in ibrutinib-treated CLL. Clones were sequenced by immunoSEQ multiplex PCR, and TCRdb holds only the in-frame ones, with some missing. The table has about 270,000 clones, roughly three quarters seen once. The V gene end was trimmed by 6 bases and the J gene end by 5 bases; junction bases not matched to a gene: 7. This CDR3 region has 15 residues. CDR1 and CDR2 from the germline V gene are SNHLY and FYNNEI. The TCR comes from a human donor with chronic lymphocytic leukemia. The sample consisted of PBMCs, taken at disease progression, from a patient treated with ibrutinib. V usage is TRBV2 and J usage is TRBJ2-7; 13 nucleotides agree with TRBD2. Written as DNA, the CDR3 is TGTGCCAGCAGAGGACTAGCGGGAGCCCCCCACGAGCAGTACTTC. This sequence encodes CASRGLAGAPHEQYF.